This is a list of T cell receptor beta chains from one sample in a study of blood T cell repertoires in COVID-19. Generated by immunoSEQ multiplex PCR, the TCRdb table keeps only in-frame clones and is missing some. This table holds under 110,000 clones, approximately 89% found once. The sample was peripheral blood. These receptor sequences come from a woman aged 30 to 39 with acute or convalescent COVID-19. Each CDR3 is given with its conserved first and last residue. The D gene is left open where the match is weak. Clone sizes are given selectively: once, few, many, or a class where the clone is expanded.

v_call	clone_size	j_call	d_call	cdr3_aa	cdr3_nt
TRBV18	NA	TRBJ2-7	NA	CASSYGDSYEQYF	TGTGCCAGCTCGTACGGCGACAGCTACGAGCAGTACTTC
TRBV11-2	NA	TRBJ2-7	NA	CASSFGQFRDEQYF	TGTGCCAGCAGCTTCGGACAGTTCCGGGACGAGCAGTACTTC
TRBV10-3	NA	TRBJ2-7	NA	CAISEVGQPSYEQYF	TGTGCCATCAGTGAGGTGGGGCAGCCCTCCTACGAGCAGTACTTC
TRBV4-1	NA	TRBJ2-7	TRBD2	CASSQRTSGGYEQYF	TGCGCCAGCAGCCAGAGGACTAGCGGGGGCTACGAGCAGTACTTC
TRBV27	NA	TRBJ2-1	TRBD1	CASSPQGSGNEQFF	TGTGCCAGCAGTCCACAGGGGAGCGGCAATGAGCAGTTCTTC
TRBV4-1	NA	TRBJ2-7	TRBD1	CASSQGQGDPYEQYF	TGCGCCAGCAGCCAAGGACAGGGGGATCCCTACGAGCAGTACTTC
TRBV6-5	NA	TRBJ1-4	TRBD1	CASVRQGDEKLFF	TGTGCCAGCGTACGACAGGGGGATGAAAAACTGTTTTTT
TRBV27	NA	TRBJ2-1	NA	CASSPLNNEQFF	TGTGCCAGCAGTCCGCTAAACAATGAGCAGTTCTTC
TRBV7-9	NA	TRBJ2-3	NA	CASSQHRVSTDTQYF	TGTGCCAGCAGCCAACACAGGGTTAGCACAGATACGCAGTATTTT
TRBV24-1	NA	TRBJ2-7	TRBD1	CATSLTGYEQYF	TGTGCCACCAGTCTGACAGGGTACGAGCAGTACTTC
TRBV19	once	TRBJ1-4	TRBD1	CASTLTGGYEKLFF	TGTGCCAGTACCCTGACAGGGGGCTATGAAAAACTGTTTTTT
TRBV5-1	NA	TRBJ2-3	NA	CASTFSGTDTQYF	TGCGCCAGCACCTTTTCGGGCACAGATACGCAGTATTTT
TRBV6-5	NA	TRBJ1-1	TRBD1	CASTPRQGHTEAFF	TGTGCCAGCACCCCCCGACAGGGACACACTGAAGCTTTCTTT
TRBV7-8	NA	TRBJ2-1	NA	CASSLARSTDYNEQFF	TGTGCCAGCAGCTTAGCAAGGTCGACTGACTACAATGAGCAGTTCTTC